This T cell receptor (beta chain) is from a study of identical twins. V lost 0 bases and J 0 bases, leaving 12 bases between the germline ends. CDR3 length: 16 residues. The germline gives CDR1 LGHNA, CDR2 YSLEER. TCRdb fed the 5' RACE reads into MiXCR, producing one record per CDR3 protein. The sample contains about 470,000 distinct CDR3 sequences, less than 25% of which appear only once. The same sample was also studied in work on T cells expressing NK-cell markers. That paper notes: Several experiments added an anti-gamma-delta TCR antibody to sort only alpha-beta TCR T cells. In a handful of donors, these clonotypes also led the CD3+CD56-NKG2C+ fraction.

This sequence joins TRBV4-3 and TRBJ2-7; D not resolved. The sequence came from a woman aged 18-29 years in good health. Sequencing was done on a sample of CD4+ T cells sorted from blood. CDR3 sequence (DNA): TGCGCCAGCAGCCAAGATTTCATCATCAGCTCCTACGAGCAGTACTTC. As protein: CASSQDFIISSYEQYF.